This T cell receptor beta chain was sequenced in a study of blood T cell repertoires in COVID-19. Sequencing used immunoSEQ multiplex PCR; TCRdb keeps in-frame clones, though not all of them. The table includes under 85,000 clones, 70% to 90% detected once. The source material was peripheral blood. This clonotype was sampled from a woman older than 75 with active or convalescent COVID-19.

CDR3 nucleotide sequence: TGTGCCAGCAGCCAAGAGGCCACGGCGGGTCAGGAGCAGTACTTC. Translation: CASSQEATAGQEQYF. The chain employs TRBV4-2 and TRBJ2-7, with D possibly being TRBD2 (5 bases). The V gene lost 0 bases and the J gene lost 7 bases, with 16 bases spanning the gap. CDR1 and CDR2 from the germline V gene are LGHNA and YNFKEQ. This CDR3 contains 15 residues.